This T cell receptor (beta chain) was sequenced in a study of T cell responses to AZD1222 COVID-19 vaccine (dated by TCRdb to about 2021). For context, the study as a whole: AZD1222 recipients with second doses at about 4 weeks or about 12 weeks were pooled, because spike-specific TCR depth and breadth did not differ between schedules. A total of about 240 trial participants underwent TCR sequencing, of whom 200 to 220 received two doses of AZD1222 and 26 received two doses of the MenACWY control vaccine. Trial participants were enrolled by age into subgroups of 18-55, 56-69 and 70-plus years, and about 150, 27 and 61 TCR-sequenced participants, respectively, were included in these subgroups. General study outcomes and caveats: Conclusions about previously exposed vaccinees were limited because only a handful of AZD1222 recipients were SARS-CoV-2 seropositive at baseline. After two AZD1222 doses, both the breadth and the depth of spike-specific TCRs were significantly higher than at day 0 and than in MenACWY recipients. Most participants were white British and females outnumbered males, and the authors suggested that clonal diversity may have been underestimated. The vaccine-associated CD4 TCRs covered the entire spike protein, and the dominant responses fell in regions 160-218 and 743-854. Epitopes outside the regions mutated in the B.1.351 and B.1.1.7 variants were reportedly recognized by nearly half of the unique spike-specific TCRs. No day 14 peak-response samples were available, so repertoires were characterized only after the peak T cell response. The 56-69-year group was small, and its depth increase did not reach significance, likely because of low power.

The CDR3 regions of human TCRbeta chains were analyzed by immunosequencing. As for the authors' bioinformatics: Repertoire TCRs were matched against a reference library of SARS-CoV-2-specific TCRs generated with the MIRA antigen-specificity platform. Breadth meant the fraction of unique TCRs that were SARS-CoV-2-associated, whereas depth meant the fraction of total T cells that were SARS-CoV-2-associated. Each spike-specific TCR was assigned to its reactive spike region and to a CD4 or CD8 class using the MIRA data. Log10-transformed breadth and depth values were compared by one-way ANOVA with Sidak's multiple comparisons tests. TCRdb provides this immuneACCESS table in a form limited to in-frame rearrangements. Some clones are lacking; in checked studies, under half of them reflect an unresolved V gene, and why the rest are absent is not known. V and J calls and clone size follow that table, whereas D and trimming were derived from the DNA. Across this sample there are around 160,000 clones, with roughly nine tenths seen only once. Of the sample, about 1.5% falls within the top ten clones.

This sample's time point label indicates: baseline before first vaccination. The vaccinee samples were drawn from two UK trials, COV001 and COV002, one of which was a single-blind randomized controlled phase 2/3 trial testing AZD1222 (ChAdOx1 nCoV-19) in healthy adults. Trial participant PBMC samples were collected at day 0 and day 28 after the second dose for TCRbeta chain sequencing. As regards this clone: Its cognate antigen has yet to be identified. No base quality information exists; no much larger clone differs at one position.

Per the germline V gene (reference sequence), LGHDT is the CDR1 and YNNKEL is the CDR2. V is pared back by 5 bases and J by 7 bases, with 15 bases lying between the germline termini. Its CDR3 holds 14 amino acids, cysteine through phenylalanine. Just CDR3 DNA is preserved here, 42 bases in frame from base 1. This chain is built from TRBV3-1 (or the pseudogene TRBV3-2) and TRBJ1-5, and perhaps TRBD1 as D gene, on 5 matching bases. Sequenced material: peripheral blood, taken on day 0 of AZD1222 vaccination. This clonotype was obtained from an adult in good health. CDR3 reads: CASSFRAGEQPQHF. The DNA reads TGTGCCAGCAGCTTCAGGGCGGGAGAACAGCCCCAGCATTTT.